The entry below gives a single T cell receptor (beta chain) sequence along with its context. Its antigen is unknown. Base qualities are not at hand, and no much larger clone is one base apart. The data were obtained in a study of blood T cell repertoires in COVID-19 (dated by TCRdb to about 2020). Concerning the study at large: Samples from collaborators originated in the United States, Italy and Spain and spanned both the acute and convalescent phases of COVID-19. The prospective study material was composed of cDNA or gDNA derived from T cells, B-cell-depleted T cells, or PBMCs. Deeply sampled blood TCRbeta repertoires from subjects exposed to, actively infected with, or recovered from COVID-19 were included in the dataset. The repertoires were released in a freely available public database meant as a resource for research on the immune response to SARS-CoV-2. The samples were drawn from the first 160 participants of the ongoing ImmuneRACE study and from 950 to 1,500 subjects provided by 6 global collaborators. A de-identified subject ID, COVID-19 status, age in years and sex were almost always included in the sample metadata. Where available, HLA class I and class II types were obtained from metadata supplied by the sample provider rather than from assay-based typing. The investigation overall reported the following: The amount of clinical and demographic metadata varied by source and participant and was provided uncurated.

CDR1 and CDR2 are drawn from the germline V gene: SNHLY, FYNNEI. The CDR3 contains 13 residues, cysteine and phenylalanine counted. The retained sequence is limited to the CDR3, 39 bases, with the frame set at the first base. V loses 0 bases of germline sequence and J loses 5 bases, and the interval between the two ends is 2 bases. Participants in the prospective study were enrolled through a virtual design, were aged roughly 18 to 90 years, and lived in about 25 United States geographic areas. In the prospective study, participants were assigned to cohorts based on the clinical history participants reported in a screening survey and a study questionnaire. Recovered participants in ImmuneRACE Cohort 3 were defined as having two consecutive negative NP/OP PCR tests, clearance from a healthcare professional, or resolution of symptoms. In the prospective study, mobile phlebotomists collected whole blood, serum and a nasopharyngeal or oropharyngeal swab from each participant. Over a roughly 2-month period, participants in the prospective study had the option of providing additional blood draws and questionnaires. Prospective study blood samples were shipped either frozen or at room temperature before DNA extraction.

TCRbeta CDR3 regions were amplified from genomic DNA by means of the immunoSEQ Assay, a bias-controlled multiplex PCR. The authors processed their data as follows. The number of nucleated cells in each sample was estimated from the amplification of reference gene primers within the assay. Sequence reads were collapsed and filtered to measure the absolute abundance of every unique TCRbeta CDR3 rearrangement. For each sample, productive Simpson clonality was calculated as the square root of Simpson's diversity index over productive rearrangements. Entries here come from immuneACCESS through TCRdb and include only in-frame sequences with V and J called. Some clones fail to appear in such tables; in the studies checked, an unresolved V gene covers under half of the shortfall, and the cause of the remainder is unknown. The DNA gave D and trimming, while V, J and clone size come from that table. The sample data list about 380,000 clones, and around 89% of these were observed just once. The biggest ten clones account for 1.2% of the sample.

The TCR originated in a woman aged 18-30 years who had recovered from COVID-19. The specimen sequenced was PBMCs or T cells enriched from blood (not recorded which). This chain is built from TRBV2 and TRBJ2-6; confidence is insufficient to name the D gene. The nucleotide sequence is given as TGTGCCAGCAGTGAAGCTAGGGCCAACGTCCTGACTTTC. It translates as CASSEARANVLTF.